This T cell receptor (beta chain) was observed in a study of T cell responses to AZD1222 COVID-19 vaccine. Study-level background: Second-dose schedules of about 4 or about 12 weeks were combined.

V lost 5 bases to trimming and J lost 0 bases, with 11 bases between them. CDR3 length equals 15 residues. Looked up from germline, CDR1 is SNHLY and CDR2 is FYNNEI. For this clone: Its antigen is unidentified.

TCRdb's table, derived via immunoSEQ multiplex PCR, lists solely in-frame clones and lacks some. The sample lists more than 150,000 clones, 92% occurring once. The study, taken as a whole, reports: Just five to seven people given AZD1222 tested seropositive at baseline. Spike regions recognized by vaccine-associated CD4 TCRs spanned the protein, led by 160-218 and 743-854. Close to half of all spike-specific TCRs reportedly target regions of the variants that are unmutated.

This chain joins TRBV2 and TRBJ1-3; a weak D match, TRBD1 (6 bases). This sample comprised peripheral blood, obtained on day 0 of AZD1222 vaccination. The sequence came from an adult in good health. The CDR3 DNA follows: TGTGCCAGCAGTCTCCGGGACAACTCTGGAAACACCATATATTTT. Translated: CASSLRDNSGNTIYF.